This T cell receptor (beta chain) was captured in a study of neoadjuvant anti-PD-1 for oral cavity cancer (dated by TCRdb to about 2021). For context, the study as a whole: Before curative-intent surgical resection, most patients were given three to four biweekly doses of nivolumab at 3 mg/kg. Patients without progression received a fourth nivolumab dose around day 43 and underwent definitive surgical resection on days 50-56. Responders were defined as patients with complete response, partial response or stable disease by RECIST 1.1; non-responders were defined as patients with progression. The parent correlative cohort had 12 to 13 patients and a response rate of over 25%.

CDR1 MDHEN and CDR2 SYDVKM were looked up in the germline V gene. Clipping removes 5 bases from V and 6 bases from J, with 9 as the unmatched junction base count. The cysteine opens and the phenylalanine closes a CDR3 of 15 amino acids. The entry retains the CDR3 DNA only, 45 bases that are in frame from base 1. PBMC libraries used mostly about 480 ng of input genomic DNA for deep sequencing, with six replicates per sample. TCRbeta libraries were prepared with the immunoSEQ hsTCRbeta kit according to the manufacturer's instructions. Sequencing of the completed libraries took place using an Illumina NovaSeq 6000 S4 flow cell after they had been pooled to around 2.7 nM. On the authors' methods: The immunoSEQ Analyzer was used for raw data preprocessing and quality control. The analysis was limited to productive rearrangements, and each clonotype was defined by a unique CDR3 amino acid sequence. Repertoire clonality was estimated as the Gini-Simpson index, computed with the R package tcR. Gini indices were compared with Student's t test, and associations with tumor size change were assessed by Pearson correlation. The source is immuneACCESS, and TCRdb retained only in-frame sequences with V and J called. Part of the clones is not carried over; for the studies checked, unresolved V genes explain less than half of this, and the remainder is unexplained. V and J calls and clone size are as listed in that table; D and trimming were resolved from the DNA. This sample lists fewer than 90,000 clones; roughly 85% were detected once. The ten largest clones capture 3% to 3.5% of the sample.

This specimen's time point label, per the study, means: after neoadjuvant nivolumab, at surgical resection. The patients had newly diagnosed stage II-IVA oral cavity squamous cell carcinoma and had not received any prior systemic or radiation treatment. The cohort was composed of patients with HPV-negative, locally advanced oral cavity squamous cell carcinoma. Peripheral blood mononuclear cells were analyzed directly, without maintenance or expansion in culture. Samples were obtained from a longitudinal correlative study of a single-arm phase II trial of neoadjuvant nivolumab in oral cavity squamous cell carcinoma. Genomic DNA-based TCRbeta sequencing was performed on subject-matched pre- and post-treatment PBMCs and tumors from three responders and three non-responders. Peripheral blood mononuclear cells were collected before nivolumab treatment and were collected again after treatment, at the time of surgery. The Maxwell RSC DNA from Cells kit was used to extract genomic DNA from PBMCs.

The research as a whole found: Higher pretreatment blood Treg/Th17 ratios correlated with both higher pretreatment blood TCRbeta clonality and lower post-treatment tumor TCRbeta clonality. Within PBMCs, T cell clonality (Gini index) was significantly higher in non-responders than responders after neoadjuvant nivolumab. Only a few patients per response group were included in the TCR analyses, and larger cohorts for validation were called for by the authors.

As regards this clone: What antigen it recognizes has not been identified. There are no base qualities to consult, and no much larger clone falls within one base.

The specimen comprised PBMCs, sampled after nivolumab (anti-PD-1) treatment. The sequence was collected from a person aged 35 to 85 with oral cavity squamous cell carcinoma. The rearrangement joined TRBV28 to TRBJ2-7; 11 bases in the middle match TRBD2. The sequenced DNA: TGTGCCAGCAGTCCGAGACTAGCGGGACTTACCGAGCAGTACTTC. The resulting protein is CASSPRLAGLTEQYF.